The 5 T cell receptor beta chains below come from one sample, sequenced in a study of identical twins. TCRdb re-derived calls from the 5' RACE reads in MiXCR, one entry per CDR3 protein. The table records hundreds of thousands of distinct CDR3 sequences, 8.6% of them present only once. The same sample was also used in a study of yellow fever vaccine responses in identical twins.

Sequencing input: PBMCs. The origin of the receptors is a woman under 30 in good health.

This clonotype was found many times. The chain recombines TRBV20-1 with TRBJ2-1; 7 nucleotides line up with TRBD2. There are 15 residues in the CDR3. With V trimmed by 5 bases and J by 3 bases, 10 bases remained unmatched. Per germline, CDR1 DFQATT and CDR2 SNEGSKA (reference sequence). CDR3 in DNA: TGCAGTGCTCCCCGAGGGGCGGGAGTCTACAATGAGCAGTTCTTC. Its protein product is CSAPRGAGVYNEQFF.

This clonotype was recorded a few times. This chain uses TRBV9 with TRBJ2-1; 9 bases align to TRBD2. The CDR3 has 18 residues. Losses at the gene ends were 0 bases for V and 5 bases for J; bases not matched to a gene: 12. Germline values: CDR1 SGDLS, CDR2 YYNGEE. The CDR3: CASSVGASGARVHNEQFF. In DNA form, the CDR3 reads TGTGCCAGCAGCGTAGGTGCTAGCGGGGCTCGGGTCCACAATGAGCAGTTCTTC.

This chain joins TRBV6-5 and TRBJ2-1; 8 nucleotides align to TRBD2. After removal of 2 bases from V and 8 bases from J, the junction contained 5 bases not matched to a gene. Germline CDR1 MNHEY, CDR2 SVGAGI. The length of the CDR3 is 14 residues. The CDR3 DNA is TGTGCCAGCAGTTACGGGACTAGTCGGGATGAGCAGTTCTTC. Translated, it gives CASSYGTSRDEQFF.

The chain recombines TRBV4-3 with TRBJ2-3; tentative D call: TRBD1 (6 bases). This CDR3 has 15 residues. Trimming shortened V by 8 bases and J by 5 bases, and 20 bases separated the two germline ends. CDR1 is LGHNA, CDR2 YSLEER, per germline. The CDR3 sequence: CASGIGQSDQDTQYF. The CDR3 coding sequence is TGCGCCAGCGGTATAGGACAGTCGGATCAAGATACGCAGTATTTT.

This clonotype was found a few times. As DNA, the CDR3 is TGCGCCAGCAGCCCCTTTTTGGCGGTCTCCTACAATGAGCAGTTCTTC. It translates to CASSPFLAVSYNEQFF. The rearrangement uses TRBV4-1 and TRBJ2-1; D ambiguous. Germline V CDR1 and CDR2: MGHRA, YSYEKL. Trimming stripped 4 bases from V and 0 bases from J, with 13 bases between. CDR3 length equals 16 residues.